This is a list of T cell receptor beta chains from one sample in a study of blood T cell repertoires in COVID-19. TCRdb's copy holds only in-frame clones and misses some; the assay was immunoSEQ multiplex PCR. The table shows more than 100,000 clones, with roughly 90% occurring only once. Material: peripheral blood. These receptors were obtained from a human donor in a cohort sampled during active COVID-19. Both conserved end residues are part of each CDR3. The D gene is left open where the match is weak.

CDR3,V,J,D
CASSFNPSPHTDTQYF,TRBV6-5,TRBJ2-3,NA
CASSFQTGNTGELFF,TRBV27,TRBJ2-2,NA
CASSQDRYGRGPPVPNTQYF,TRBV3-1/TRBV3-2,TRBJ2-3,NA
CASSSRGAGNEQFF,TRBV13,TRBJ2-1,TRBD2
CASSYQGGTEAFF,TRBV6-5,TRBJ1-1,NA
CATSSSGGTTLYEQYF,TRBV15,TRBJ2-7,TRBD2
CASSITQGAGETQYF,TRBV19,TRBJ2-5,TRBD1
CASSAPGHQNTEAFF,TRBV5-4,TRBJ1-1,NA
CASSSPPTGTTF,TRBV6-5,TRBJ1-2,NA
CASRTFWARQGHGEQFF,TRBV19,TRBJ2-1,TRBD1
CATSDVSGKGYNEQFF,TRBV24-1,TRBJ2-1,TRBD2
CASSQTGQGATGELFF,TRBV5-1,TRBJ2-2,TRBD1
CSASESYTEAFF,TRBV20-1,TRBJ1-1,NA
CASSLGVAGGSDEQYF,TRBV7-8,TRBJ2-7,TRBD1
CASSSDSAPSTDTQYF,TRBV5-6,TRBJ2-3,NA
CATSDPSGGNSYEQYF,TRBV24-1,TRBJ2-7,TRBD2
CASNRGTGNGYTF,TRBV2,TRBJ1-2,TRBD1
CASSLVWAGSSYNEQFF,TRBV7-8,TRBJ2-1,NA
CATSRADRVLNEQFF,TRBV15,TRBJ2-1,TRBD1
CASSFSLNYGYTF,TRBV28,TRBJ1-2,NA
CASSVTGEPGEAFF,TRBV9,TRBJ1-1,TRBD1
CASSPGQLGWNNEQFF,TRBV19,TRBJ2-1,TRBD1
CASSPNRASSTDTQYF,TRBV28,TRBJ2-3,NA
CASSERGDRALSYEQYF,TRBV6-1,TRBJ2-7,TRBD1
CASSFLWGGTEAFF,TRBV5-6,TRBJ1-1,NA
CASSLNLVSYNEQFF,TRBV7-3,TRBJ2-1,NA
CASSLAVAGELFF,TRBV5-1,TRBJ2-2,NA
CASSRTGGVYEQYF,TRBV5-1,TRBJ2-7,TRBD1
CTTDRDAHQPQHF,TRBV19,TRBJ1-5,TRBD1
CASSLDWGVSYEQYF,TRBV27,TRBJ2-7,NA
CASGTRGRGAGANVLTF,TRBV28,TRBJ2-6,NA